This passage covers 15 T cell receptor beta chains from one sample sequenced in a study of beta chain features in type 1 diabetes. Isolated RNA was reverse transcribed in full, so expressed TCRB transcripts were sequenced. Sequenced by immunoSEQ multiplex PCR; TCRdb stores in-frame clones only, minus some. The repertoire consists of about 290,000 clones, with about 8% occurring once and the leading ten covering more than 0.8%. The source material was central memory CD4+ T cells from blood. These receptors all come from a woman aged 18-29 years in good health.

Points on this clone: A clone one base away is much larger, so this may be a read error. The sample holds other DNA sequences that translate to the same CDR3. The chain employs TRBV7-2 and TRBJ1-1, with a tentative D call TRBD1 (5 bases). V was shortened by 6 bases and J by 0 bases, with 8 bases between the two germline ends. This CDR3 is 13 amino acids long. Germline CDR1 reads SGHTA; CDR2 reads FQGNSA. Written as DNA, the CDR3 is TGTGCCAGCAGTCGACAGATGAACACTGAAGCTTTCTTT. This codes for CASSRQMNTEAFF.

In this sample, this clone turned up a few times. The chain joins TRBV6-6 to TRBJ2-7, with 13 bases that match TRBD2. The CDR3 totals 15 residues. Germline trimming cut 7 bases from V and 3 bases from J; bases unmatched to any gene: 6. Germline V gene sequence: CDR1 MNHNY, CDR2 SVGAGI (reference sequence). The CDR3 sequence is CASTQGLAGVYEQYF. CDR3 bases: TGTGCCAGCACCCAAGGACTAGCGGGGGTCTACGAGCAGTACTTC.

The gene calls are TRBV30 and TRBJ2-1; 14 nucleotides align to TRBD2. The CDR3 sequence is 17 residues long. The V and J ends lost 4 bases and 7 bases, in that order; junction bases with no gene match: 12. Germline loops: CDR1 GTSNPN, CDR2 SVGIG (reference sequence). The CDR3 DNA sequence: TGTGCCTGGACCCATTCCGGGACTAGCGGGAGCCGGAATGAGCAGTTCTTC. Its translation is CAWTHSGTSGSRNEQFF.

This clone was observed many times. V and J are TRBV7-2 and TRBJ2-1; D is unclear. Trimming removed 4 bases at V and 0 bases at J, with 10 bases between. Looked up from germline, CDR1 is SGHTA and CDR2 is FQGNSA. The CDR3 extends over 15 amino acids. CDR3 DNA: TGTGCCAGCAGCTACCTCGCCAGCTCCTACAATGAGCAGTTCTTC. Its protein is CASSYLASSYNEQFF.

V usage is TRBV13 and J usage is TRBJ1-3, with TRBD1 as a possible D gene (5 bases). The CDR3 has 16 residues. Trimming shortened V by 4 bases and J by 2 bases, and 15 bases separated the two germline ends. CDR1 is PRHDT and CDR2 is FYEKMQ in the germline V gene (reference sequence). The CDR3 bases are TGTGCCAGCAGCTCCAGAAAGGGACTTACTGGAAACACCATATATTTT. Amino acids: CASSSRKGLTGNTIYF.

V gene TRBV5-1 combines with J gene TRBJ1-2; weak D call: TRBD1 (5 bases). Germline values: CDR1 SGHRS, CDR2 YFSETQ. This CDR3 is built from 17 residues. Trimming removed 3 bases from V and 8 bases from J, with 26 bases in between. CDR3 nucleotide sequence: TGCGCCAGCAGCTCGACTCTCCAGGGTGGTAGGCTATGGGGCTACACCTTC. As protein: CASSSTLQGGRLWGYTF.

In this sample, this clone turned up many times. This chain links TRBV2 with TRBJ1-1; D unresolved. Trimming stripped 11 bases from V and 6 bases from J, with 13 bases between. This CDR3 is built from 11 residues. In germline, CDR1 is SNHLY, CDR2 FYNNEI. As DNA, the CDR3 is TGTGCCCTGACTGAATACTCTGAAGCTTTCTTT. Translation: CALTEYSEAFF.

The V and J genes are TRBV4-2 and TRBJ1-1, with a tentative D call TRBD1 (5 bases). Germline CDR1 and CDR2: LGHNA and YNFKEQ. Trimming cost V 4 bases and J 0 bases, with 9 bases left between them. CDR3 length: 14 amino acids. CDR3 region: CASSLGALNTEAFF. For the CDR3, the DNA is TGTGCCAGCAGCCTCGGGGCCCTGAACACTGAAGCTTTCTTT.

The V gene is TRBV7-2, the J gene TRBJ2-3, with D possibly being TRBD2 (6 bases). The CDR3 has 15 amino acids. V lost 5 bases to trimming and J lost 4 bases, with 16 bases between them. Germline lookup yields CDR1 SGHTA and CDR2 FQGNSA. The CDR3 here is CASSRRRLVADTQYF. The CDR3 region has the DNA TGTGCCAGCAGCCGACGGAGACTAGTTGCAGATACGCAGTATTTT.

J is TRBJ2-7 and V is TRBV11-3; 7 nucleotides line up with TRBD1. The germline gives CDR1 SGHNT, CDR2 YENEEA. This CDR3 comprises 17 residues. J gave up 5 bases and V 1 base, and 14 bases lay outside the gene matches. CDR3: CASSLVRSDRRSDEQYF. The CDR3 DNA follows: TGTGCCAGCAGCTTAGTAAGATCGGACAGGCGGTCCGACGAGCAGTACTTC.

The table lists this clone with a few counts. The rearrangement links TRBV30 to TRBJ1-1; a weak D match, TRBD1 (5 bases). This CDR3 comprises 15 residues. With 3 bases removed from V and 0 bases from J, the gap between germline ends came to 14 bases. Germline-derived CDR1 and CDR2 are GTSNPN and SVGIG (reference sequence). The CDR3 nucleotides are TGTGCCTGGAGGCCTCTGAGGGGAATGAACACTGAAGCTTTCTTT. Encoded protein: CAWRPLRGMNTEAFF.

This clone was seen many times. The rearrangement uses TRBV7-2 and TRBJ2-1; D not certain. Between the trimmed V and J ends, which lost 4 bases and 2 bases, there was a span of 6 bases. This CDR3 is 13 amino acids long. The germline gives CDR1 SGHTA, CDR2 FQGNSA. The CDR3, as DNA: TGTGCCAGCAGCTACGGTCCCTACAATGAGCAGTTCTTC. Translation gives CASSYGPYNEQFF.

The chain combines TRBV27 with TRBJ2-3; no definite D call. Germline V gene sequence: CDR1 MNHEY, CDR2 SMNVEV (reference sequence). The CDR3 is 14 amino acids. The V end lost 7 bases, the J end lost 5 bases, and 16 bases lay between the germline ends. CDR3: CASKPGPRGDTQYF. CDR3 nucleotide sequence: TGTGCCAGCAAACCGGGCCCAAGAGGAGATACGCAGTATTTT.

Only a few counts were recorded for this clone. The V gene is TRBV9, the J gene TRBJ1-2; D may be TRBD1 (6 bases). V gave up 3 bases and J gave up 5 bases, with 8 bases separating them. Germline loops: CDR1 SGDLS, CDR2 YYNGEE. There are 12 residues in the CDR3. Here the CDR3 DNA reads TGTGCCAGCAGCGCAGGGGAGTATGGCTACACCTTC. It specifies CASSAGEYGYTF.

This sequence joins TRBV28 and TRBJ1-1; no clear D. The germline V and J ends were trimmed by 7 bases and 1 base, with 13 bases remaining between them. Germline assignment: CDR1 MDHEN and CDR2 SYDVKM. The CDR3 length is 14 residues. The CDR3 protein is CASMTRPSNTEAFF. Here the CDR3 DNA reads TGTGCCAGCATGACTAGACCGTCGAACACTGAAGCTTTCTTT. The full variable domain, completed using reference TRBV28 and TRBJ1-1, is DVKVTQSSRYLVKRTGEKVFLECVQDMDHENMFWYRQDPGLGLRLIYFSYDVKMKEKGDIPEGYSVSREKKERFSLILESASTNQTSMYLCASMTRPSNTEAFFGQGTRLTVV.